The 24 T cell receptor beta chains given below trace back to one sample, sequenced in a study of blood T cell repertoires in COVID-19. TCRdb keeps only in-frame clones here, not all; method: immunoSEQ multiplex PCR. The table records about 330,000 clones, roughly 82% of them present only once. The sample taken for sequencing was peripheral blood. The receptors derive from a woman aged 45 to 65 with acute or convalescent COVID-19.

The rearrangement uses TRBV5-4 and TRBJ2-5, with TRBD2 as a possible D gene (6 bases). With 6 bases removed from V and 4 bases from J, the gap between germline ends came to 13 bases. CDR1 is SGHNT and CDR2 is YYREEE in the germline V gene (reference sequence). The CDR3 extends over 13 amino acids. The CDR3 DNA follows: TGTGCCAGCACCCTAAAGGGAGGAGAGACCCAGTACTTC. Translating gives CASTLKGGETQYF. Full variable domain (outside the CDR3, taken from reference TRBV5-4 and TRBJ2-5): ETGVTQSPTHLIKTRGQQVTLRCSSQSGHNTVSWYQQALGQGPQFIFQYYREEENGRGNFPPRFSGLQFPNYSSELNVNALELDDSALYLCASTLKGGETQYFGPGTRLLVL.

This clone was observed a single time. The CDR3 DNA reads TGTGCCAGTAACCCCGCCAGGGCAGCCGATGAAGCTTTCTTT. Its translation is CASNPARAADEAFF. The rearrangement uses TRBV19 and TRBJ1-1; D possibly corresponds to TRBD1 (5 bases). CDR3 length: 14 residues. Germline CDR1 is LNHDA and CDR2 is SQIVND (reference sequence). V was shortened by 7 bases and J by 7 bases, with 19 bases between the two germline ends.

J is TRBJ2-3 and V is TRBV28, with D maybe TRBD2 (6 bases). The germline V gene has CDR1 MDHEN and CDR2 SYDVKM. V gave up 3 bases and J gave up 1 base, with 14 bases separating them. The CDR3 has 16 residues. The DNA of the CDR3 is TGTGCCAGCAGTTTTAGGGGACTCGGGGGCACAGATACGCAGTATTTT. Its protein product is CASSFRGLGGTDTQYF.

The J gene is TRBJ2-1, the V gene TRBV20-1; TRBD2 might be the D (5 bases). V was trimmed by 3 bases and J by 0 bases, leaving 12 bases between them. The CDR3 has 15 residues. Germline assignment: CDR1 DFQATT and CDR2 SNEGSKA (reference sequence). The CDR3 bases are TGCAGTGCTAGTCGGGCGGGTGACTCCTACAATGAGCAGTTCTTC. It codes for CSASRAGDSYNEQFF.

In the case of this clone: This same CDR3 is encoded by further DNA sequences in the sample. The rearrangement links TRBV9 to TRBJ2-7, with TRBD1 identical over 9 bases. The ends lost 3 bases at V and 4 bases at J; junction bases unmatched: 5. CDR3 size: 14 residues. Germline V gene lookup returns CDR1 SGDLS and CDR2 YYNGEE. The CDR3 spells CASSAPGQGYEQYF. The DNA of the CDR3 is TGTGCCAGCAGCGCACCGGGACAGGGATACGAGCAGTACTTC. The full variable domain, rest sourced from reference TRBV9 and TRBJ2-7, is DSGVTQTPKHLITATGQRVTLRCSPRSGDLSVYWYQQSLDQGLQFLIQYYNGEERAKGNILERFSAQQFPDLHSELNLSSLELGDSALYFCASSAPGQGYEQYFGPGTRLTVT.

The chain links TRBV28 to TRBJ1-2, with TRBD1 matching 7 bases. The CDR3 contains 13 residues. Per the germline V gene, CDR1 is MDHEN and CDR2 is SYDVKM. J lost 2 bases, V lost 6 bases, and 3 bases had no gene match. CDR3 in amino acids: CASSEGQNYGYTF. CDR3 in DNA: TGTGCCAGCAGCGAGGGACAGAACTATGGCTACACCTTC.

The CDR3 reads CSARTGWAGLNTGELFF. In DNA, the CDR3 is TGCAGCGCACGGACAGGTTGGGCGGGGTTGAACACCGGGGAGCTGTTTTTT. The chain uses TRBV29-1 and TRBJ2-2, with a weak D call TRBD1 (7 bases). The CDR3 runs to 17 residues. Trimming removed 7 bases from V and 1 base from J, with 22 bases in between. Germline loops: CDR1 SQVTM, CDR2 ANQGSEA.

The chain carries TRBV4-1 and TRBJ2-6, with D possibly matching TRBD1 (5 bases). The CDR3 runs 17 residues. V lost 5 bases and J lost 0, with 14 bases in between. Per the germline V gene, CDR1 is MGHRA and CDR2 is YSYEKL. The CDR3 DNA follows: TGCGCCAGCAGCAGACAGATACTGCACTCTGGGGCCAACGTCCTGACTTTC. Its translation: CASSRQILHSGANVLTF.

The chain employs TRBV30 and TRBJ2-7; D remains ambiguous. This CDR3 comprises 12 residues. V lost 2 bases and J 3 bases, leaving 8 bases between the germline ends. Germline V CDR1 and CDR2: GTSNPN, SVGIG (reference sequence). CDR3 in DNA: TGTGCCTGGAGTCCCTCTAGCTACGAGCAGTACTTC. This sequence encodes CAWSPSSYEQYF. Supplemented by reference TRBV30 and TRBJ2-7, the full variable domain reads SQTIHQWPATLVQPVGSPLSLECTVEGTSNPNLYWYRQAAGRGLQLLFYSVGIGQISSEVPQNLSASRPQDRQFILSSKKLLLSDSGFYLCAWSPSSYEQYFGPGTRLTVT.

The V call is TRBV3-1 (or the pseudogene TRBV3-2), the J call TRBJ2-4, with D maybe TRBD2 (6 bases). V was trimmed by 4 bases and J by 0 bases, leaving 10 bases between them. This CDR3 is 15 amino acids long. Germline V CDR1 and CDR2: LGHDT, YNNKEL (reference sequence). CDR3 in DNA: TGTGCCAGCAGCCCCCGGAGGGTAGCCAAAAACATTCAGTACTTC. It is translated as CASSPRRVAKNIQYF.

This clone was recorded a few times. The chain couples TRBV18 to TRBJ1-2; no firm D call. Between the trimmed V and J ends, which lost 3 bases and 6 bases, there was a span of 8 bases. The CDR3 is made up of 12 amino acids. CDR1 and CDR2 from the germline V gene are KGHSH and LQKENI. This chain's CDR3 is CASSPAADGYTF. The CDR3 nucleotides read TGTGCCAGCTCACCGGCCGCCGATGGCTACACCTTC.

In this sample, this clone turned up once. This chain connects TRBV4-1 to TRBJ2-1; a weak D match, TRBD2 (6 bases). The V end was cut by 6 bases, the J end by 3 bases, with 15 bases between. This CDR3 comprises 15 residues. Looked up from germline, CDR1 is MGHRA and CDR2 is YSYEKL. In nucleotides, the CDR3 is TGCGCCAGCAGGGGTGGACGGGAGAACTACAATGAGCAGTTCTTC. The encoded protein is CASRGGRENYNEQFF.

V is TRBV28 and J is TRBJ1-1, with D unclear. Germline V CDR1 and CDR2: MDHEN, SYDVKM. The CDR3 has 13 amino acids. V was trimmed by 3 bases and J by 3 bases, leaving 8 bases between them. The CDR3 coding sequence is TGTGCCAGCAGTTTTCCCACTCACACTGAAGCTTTCTTT. Encoded protein: CASSFPTHTEAFF.

The chain is built from TRBV18 and TRBJ1-3; D unclear. Trimming removed 1 base at V and 0 bases at J, with 10 bases between. Germline CDR1 is KGHSH and CDR2 is LQKENI. The CDR3 totals 16 residues. CDR3 DNA: TGTGCCAGCTCACCACAGCCCTCTAACTCTGGAAACACCATATATTTT. Translation gives CASSPQPSNSGNTIYF.

The table lists this clone with a few counts. The chain employs TRBV27 and TRBJ1-4, with D hard to call. Trimming pared 8 bases from V and 4 bases from J, leaving 11 bases between. Germline loops: CDR1 MNHEY, CDR2 SMNVEV (reference sequence). CDR3 length equals 13 residues. The CDR3 is CASSARVNEKLFF. For the CDR3, the DNA is TGTGCCAGCTCAGCTCGGGTTAATGAAAAACTGTTTTTT. The variable domain in full, with the rest retrieved from reference TRBV27 and TRBJ1-4, is EAQVTQNPRYLITVTGKKLTVTCSQNMNHEYMSWYRQDPGLGLRQIYYSMNVEVTDKGDVPEGYKVSRKEKRNFPLILESPSPNQTSLYFCASSARVNEKLFFGSGTQLSVL.

The V gene is TRBV9, the J gene TRBJ2-7, with a tentative D call TRBD2 (5 bases). The V end was cut by 2 bases, the J end by 0 bases, with 12 bases between. This CDR3 is 15 amino acids long. Germline values: CDR1 SGDLS, CDR2 YYNGEE. The CDR3 coding sequence is TGTGCCAGCAGCGTCGAAGGGAGCCCCTCCTACGAGCAGTACTTC. Its protein product is CASSVEGSPSYEQYF.

The chain joins TRBV2 to TRBJ1-5, with D possibly matching TRBD1 (5 bases). The CDR3 has 15 amino acids. Germline values: CDR1 SNHLY, CDR2 FYNNEI. Trimming pared 8 bases from V and 4 bases from J, leaving 18 bases between. The CDR3 region is CASQWETGVNQPQHF. The CDR3 coding sequence is TGTGCCAGCCAGTGGGAGACGGGGGTAAATCAGCCCCAGCATTTT. The variable domain in full, completed from reference TRBV2 and TRBJ1-5, reads EPEVTQTPSHQVTQMGQEVILRCVPISNHLYFYWYRQILGQKVEFLVSFYNNEISEKSEIFDDQFSVERPDGSNFTLKIRSTKLEDSAMYFCASQWETGVNQPQHFGDGTRLSIL.

The rearrangement joins TRBV6-1 to TRBJ2-1, with 8 bases that match TRBD2. V shed 1 base, J shed 8 bases, and the junction held 7 bases outside the gene matches. CDR1 is MNHNS, CDR2 SASEGT, per germline. This CDR3 spans 15 amino acids. In DNA form, the CDR3 reads TGTGCCAGCAGTGAAGAACGGGAGGGCCTGGATGAGCAGTTCTTC. Encoded protein: CASSEEREGLDEQFF.

The chain combines TRBV11-3 with TRBJ2-5, with 7 bases identical to TRBD1. Trimming took 2 bases from V and 4 from J; bases not matched to a gene: 4. CDR1 is SGHNT, CDR2 YENEEA, per germline. The CDR3 runs 14 residues. Written as DNA, the CDR3 is TGTGCCAGCAGCTTAACCCGACAGGGAGAGACCCAGTACTTC. This gives the protein CASSLTRQGETQYF.

The chain links TRBV29-1 to TRBJ2-1; the match to TRBD2 covers 10 bases. This CDR3 is built from 16 residues. The germline gives CDR1 SQVTM, CDR2 ANQGSEA. V dropped 0 bases and J dropped 8; count of bases not matched to a gene: 10. The DNA for the CDR3 is TGCAGCGTTGAAGATGATCTAGCGGGAGCTATAGATGAGCAGTTCTTC. It codes for CSVEDDLAGAIDEQFF.

The DNA of the CDR3 is TGCGCCAGCAGCATGGGACTAGCGGGAGACACAGATACGCAGTATTTT. It yields the protein CASSMGLAGDTDTQYF. The chain links TRBV5-1 to TRBJ2-3; 14 positions agree with TRBD2. From germline, CDR1 is SGHRS and CDR2 YFSETQ. The CDR3 is 16 residues long. V lost 4 bases, J lost 2 bases, and 3 bases stayed unmatched.

The gene calls are TRBV6-6 and TRBJ2-7; TRBD1 is a possible D gene (5 bases). Trimming shortened V by 6 bases and J by 3 bases, and 15 bases separated the two germline ends. Germline loops: CDR1 MNHNY, CDR2 SVGAGI (reference sequence). This CDR3 has 14 amino acids. This CDR3 is CASRETTVRYEQYF. The CDR3 DNA sequence: TGTGCCAGCAGGGAGACGACAGTGCGCTACGAGCAGTACTTC.

This chain connects TRBV6-2 or TRBV6-3 to TRBJ1-6; TRBD1 aligns across 10 bases. The germline V gene encodes CDR1 MNHEY and CDR2 SVGEGT. The CDR3 runs 19 residues. Losses at the gene ends were 4 bases for V and 7 bases for J; bases not matched to a gene: 16. CDR3 DNA: TGTGCCAGCAGTTGGGCTCGGGGAGACAGGGGGCGCGAGAATTCACCCCTCCACTTT. Its protein product is CASSWARGDRGRENSPLHF.

The chain uses TRBV19 and TRBJ2-1; D is perhaps TRBD2 (5 bases). This CDR3 has 14 amino acids. Germline CDR1 reads LNHDA; CDR2 reads SQIVND (reference sequence). V was cut by 7 bases and J by 9 bases, with 19 bases left in between. The CDR3 DNA follows: TGTGCCAGTATGGGAGTAGGGTACAAACGTGAGCAGTTCTTC. This gives the protein CASMGVGYKREQFF.